The 32 T cell receptor beta chains given below trace back to one sample, sequenced in a study of OX40 agonist ivuxolimab in advanced cancers. The method behind the library was the immunoSEQ multiplex PCR assay. The table was pulled from immuneACCESS by TCRdb, which kept in-frame rearrangements only. Such tables lose some clones; where checked, under half of the loss comes from unresolved V genes, and the rest has no known cause. The sample yields tens of thousands of clones; roughly 80% were counted once. The ten largest clones represent about 23% of the sample. The material sequenced was CD4+ or CD8+ T cells sorted from blood, taken in a trial of the OX40 agonist ivuxolimab. The receptors stem from an adult with an advanced solid tumor such as melanoma, head and neck, liver or kidney cancer.

The J gene is TRBJ2-7, the V gene TRBV7-9; D is perhaps TRBD2 (5 bases). The V end lost 5 bases, the J end lost 0 bases, and 8 bases lay between the germline ends. CDR3 length: 13 amino acids. Germline V CDR1 and CDR2: SEHNR, FQNEAQ (reference sequence). This CDR3 reads CASSTDFSYEQYF. In nucleotides, the CDR3 is TGTGCCAGCAGCACGGACTTCTCCTACGAGCAGTACTTC.

The V call is TRBV7-6, the J call TRBJ2-5, with TRBD2 as a possible D gene (5 bases). The end of the DNA is better explained by TRBJ2-7, so the J call may be wrong. Germline CDR1 and CDR2: SGHVS and FNYEAQ. CDR3 size: 17 residues. The CDR3 loop is CASSLQPGSEGPYEQYF. CDR3 nucleotide sequence: TGTGCCAGCAGCCTACAGCCGGGCTCCGAGGGCCCCTACGAGCAGTACTTC.

This chain uses TRBV5-5 with TRBJ1-1; D is undetermined. Trimming pared 1 base from V and 0 bases from J, leaving 13 bases between. The CDR3 is 16 amino acids. Per the germline V gene, CDR1 is SGHKS and CDR2 is YYEKEE (reference sequence). The CDR3 loop is CASSLWQITLNTEAFF. CDR3 nucleotides: TGTGCCAGCAGCTTGTGGCAGATTACCTTGAACACTGAAGCTTTCTTT.

The V and J genes are TRBV28 and TRBJ2-1; the match to TRBD1 covers 8 bases. The CDR3 length is 15 residues. Germline lookup yields CDR1 MDHEN and CDR2 SYDVKM. Trimming took 5 bases from V and 4 from J; bases not matched to a gene: 7. CDR3 sequence reads: CASSPGTGSYNEQFF. In DNA form, the CDR3 reads TGTGCCAGCAGTCCTGGGACAGGATCGTACAATGAGCAGTTCTTC.

The chain employs TRBV7-9 and TRBJ1-2; no clear D. This CDR3 spans 11 amino acids. Germline V gene lookup returns CDR1 SEHNR and CDR2 FQNEAQ (reference sequence). Trimming pared 1 base from V and 8 bases from J, leaving 5 bases between. The DNA of the CDR3 is TGTGCCAGCAGCTTAGGAGACGGCTACACCTTC. Protein: CASSLGDGYTF.

The genes are TRBV6-6 and TRBJ1-5, with D perhaps TRBD1 (6 bases). CDR3 length: 14 residues. The germline CDR1 and CDR2 sequences are MNHNY and SVGAGI (reference sequence). Trimming removed 7 bases at V and 4 bases at J, with 14 bases between. As DNA, the CDR3 is TGTGCCAGCAACTCCAGGGGAACAAATCAGCCCCAGCATTTT. It specifies CASNSRGTNQPQHF.

V gene TRBV19 combines with J gene TRBJ2-3; the match to TRBD2 covers 8 bases. Trimming took 3 bases from V and 4 from J; bases not matched to a gene: 6. CDR1 is LNHDA and CDR2 is SQIVND in the germline V gene (reference sequence). CDR3 length: 15 amino acids. The CDR3 is CASSIVGLEADTQYF. The CDR3 coding sequence is TGTGCCAGTAGTATTGTGGGACTAGAGGCAGATACGCAGTATTTT.

The chain combines TRBV27 with TRBJ2-1, with TRBD2 matching 14 bases. J gave up 4 bases and V 8 bases, and 1 base lay outside the gene matches. Germline V gene sequence: CDR1 MNHEY, CDR2 SMNVEV (reference sequence). There are 14 residues in the CDR3. CDR3 sequence: CASRTSGRYNEQFF. Here the CDR3 DNA reads TGTGCCAGCCGGACTAGCGGGAGGTACAATGAGCAGTTCTTC.

V and J are TRBV27 and TRBJ2-7, with unresolved D. V lost 4 bases and J 1 base, leaving 8 bases between the germline ends. The V gene's germline CDR1 is MNHEY and CDR2 SMNVEV (reference sequence). The CDR3 is 13 amino acids. The CDR3 DNA reads as TGTGCCAGCAGTTCCGGACCTTCCTACGAGCAGTACTTC. Protein sequence: CASSSGPSYEQYF.

The gene calls are TRBV19 and TRBJ1-5; D is unclear. V was cut by 1 base and J by 7 bases, with 11 bases left in between. Germline V gives CDR1 LNHDA, CDR2 SQIVND (reference sequence). This CDR3 comprises 14 residues. For the CDR3, the DNA is TGTGCCAGTAGTATAGTCGTTAGAACGCAGCCCCAGCATTTT. It encodes CASSIVVRTQPQHF.

The gene calls are TRBV14 and TRBJ2-7, with D possibly being TRBD2 (5 bases). Germline CDR1 reads SGHDN; CDR2 reads FVKESK. The CDR3 has 16 residues. Between the trimmed V and J ends, which lost 2 bases and 1 base, there was a span of 15 bases. Here the CDR3 reads CASSQILGVSSYEQYF. In nucleotides, the CDR3 is TGTGCCAGCAGCCAAATCCTCGGGGTATCATCCTACGAGCAGTACTTC.

This chain uses TRBV5-1 with TRBJ2-5; possibly TRBD2 for D (6 bases). The germline V gene encodes CDR1 SGHRS and CDR2 YFSETQ. This CDR3 contains 16 residues. The V gene lost 1 base and the J gene lost 5 bases, with 18 bases spanning the gap. The CDR3 DNA sequence: TGCGCCAGCAGCTTGACGGGACTCCCACTTAGGGAGACCCAGTACTTC. Translation: CASSLTGLPLRETQYF.

The chain recombines TRBV4-1 with TRBJ2-7, with 10 bases aligning to TRBD1. Losses at the gene ends were 3 bases for V and 2 bases for J; bases not matched to a gene: 4. The V gene's germline CDR1 is MGHRA and CDR2 YSYEKL. The CDR3 totals 15 residues. The CDR3 nucleotides are TGCGCCAGCAGCCACTCGGGACAGGGGACCTACGAGCAGTACTTC. It codes for CASSHSGQGTYEQYF.

This clone was seen only once. The rearrangement links TRBV7-9 to TRBJ2-1; no clear D gene. The CDR3 spans 15 residues. V was shortened by 0 bases and J by 2 bases, with 8 bases between the two germline ends. From germline, CDR1 is SEHNR and CDR2 FQNEAQ (reference sequence). CDR3 amino acids: CASSLAPLAYNEQFF. CDR3 nucleotide sequence: TGTGCCAGCAGCTTAGCGCCTCTAGCCTACAATGAGCAGTTCTTC. The variable domain in full, completed from reference TRBV7-9 and TRBJ2-1, reads DTGVSQNPRHKITKRGQNVTFRCDPISEHNRLYWYRQTLGQGPEFLTYFQNEAQLEKSRLLSDRFSAERPKGSFSTLEIQRTEQGDSAMYLCASSLAPLAYNEQFFGPGTRLTVL.

V gene TRBV5-6 combines with J gene TRBJ1-5; no reliable D call. Between the trimmed V and J ends, which lost 2 bases and 2 bases, there was a span of 8 bases. CDR1 SGHDT and CDR2 YYEEEE come from the germline V gene. The CDR3 is 14 amino acids. The CDR3 coding sequence is TGTGCCAGCAGCTTAGGTAGCGGCAATCAGCCCCAGCATTTT. Translation: CASSLGSGNQPQHF.

This sequence joins TRBV25-1 and TRBJ2-7; 7 nucleotides match TRBD1. The V and J ends lost 5 bases and 2 bases, in that order; junction bases with no gene match: 6. This CDR3 is 14 amino acids long. The germline CDR1 and CDR2 sequences are MGHDK and SYGVNS. CDR3 coding DNA: TGTGCCAGCAGTCAGGGACAGAAGACCTACGAGCAGTACTTC. It translates to CASSQGQKTYEQYF.

CDR3 residues: CASSNSGDNEQFF. In DNA, the CDR3 is TGTGCCAGCAGTAATTCAGGGGACAATGAGCAGTTCTTC. The chain is built from TRBV6-6 and TRBJ2-1; D might be TRBD1 (6 bases). The CDR3 consists of 13 residues. V was clipped by 5 bases and J by 5 bases, with 10 bases between them. Germline V gene sequence: CDR1 MNHNY, CDR2 SVGAGI (reference sequence).

The chain couples TRBV6-6 to TRBJ2-5; 13 bases map to TRBD2. J gave up 4 bases and V 7 bases, and 6 bases lay outside the gene matches. From germline, CDR1 is MNHNY and CDR2 SVGAGI (reference sequence). CDR3 size: 15 residues. The CDR3 DNA reads as TGTGCCAGCAAGGGACTAGCGGGAATTGGAGAGACCCAGTACTTC. This gives the protein CASKGLAGIGETQYF.

V is TRBV6-6 and J is TRBJ2-5; tentative D call: TRBD1 (5 bases). Trimming left V 4 bases short and J 4 bases short, with 13 bases between. This CDR3 spans 14 amino acids. Germline CDR1 MNHNY, CDR2 SVGAGI (reference sequence). CDR3 in DNA: TGTGCCAGCAGTTCCTGGGGCCCACGAGAGACCCAGTACTTC. This sequence encodes CASSSWGPRETQYF.

V gene TRBV13 combines with J gene TRBJ2-5; D gene ambiguous. This CDR3 has 15 residues. Trimming left V 5 bases short and J 5 bases short, with 18 bases between. Germline V gene sequence: CDR1 PRHDT, CDR2 FYEKMQ (reference sequence). CDR3 in DNA: TGTGCCAGCAGCAACCGGGTTTCTTTAAGGGAGACCCAGTACTTC. Its protein is CASSNRVSLRETQYF.

In this sample, this clone turned up once. J is TRBJ2-7 and V is TRBV7-8; D gene ambiguous. The length of the CDR3 is 12 residues. Trimming cost V 4 bases and J 5 bases, with 9 bases left between them. Germline loops: CDR1 SGHVS, CDR2 FQNEAQ. This CDR3 reads CASSSGKNEQYF. In nucleotides, the CDR3 is TGTGCCAGCAGCTCCGGAAAAAACGAGCAGTACTTC.

The V gene is TRBV5-5, the J gene TRBJ2-6; 7 bases are shared with TRBD1. CDR3 length: 17 amino acids. V was clipped by 4 bases and J by 2 bases; unmatched bases: 9. Germline-derived CDR1 and CDR2 are SGHKS and YYEKEE (reference sequence). CDR3 loop: CASSQRQGVTGANVLTF. As DNA, the CDR3 is TGTGCCAGCAGCCAGCGACAGGGCGTGACTGGGGCCAACGTCCTGACTTTC.

This clone was recorded once. This rearrangement joins TRBV27 to TRBJ2-3; D may be TRBD1 or TRBD2 (5 bases each). The ends were cut back, 5 bases at V and 3 bases at J, with 18 bases in the middle. The CDR3 is made up of 16 amino acids. From germline, CDR1 is MNHEY and CDR2 SMNVEV (reference sequence). The CDR3 loop reads CASSPGTVVGTDTQYF. CDR3 nucleotides: TGTGCCAGCAGTCCTGGGACGGTGGTTGGAACAGATACGCAGTATTTT.

This clone appeared a single time. V gene TRBV10-3 combines with J gene TRBJ2-3; 14 bases are shared with TRBD2. V was clipped by 4 bases and J by 6 bases; unmatched bases: 9. From germline, CDR1 is ENHRY and CDR2 SYGVKD. The CDR3 extends over 17 amino acids. The CDR3 region has the DNA TGTGCCATCAGTGTGGCCGGGACTAGCGGGAGTACCGATACGCAGTATTTT. Translating gives CAISVAGTSGSTDTQYF.

The chain is built from TRBV6-5 and TRBJ2-2; D is tentatively TRBD1 or TRBD2 (6 bases each). Germline CDR1 reads MNHEY; CDR2 reads SVGAGI. This CDR3 contains 15 residues. V was shortened by 7 bases and J by 0 bases, with 12 bases between the two germline ends. The CDR3: CASNREVANTGELFF. For the CDR3, the DNA is TGTGCCAGCAACAGGGAGGTGGCGAACACCGGGGAGCTGTTTTTT.

The V gene is TRBV7-9, the J gene TRBJ1-5; 10 bases line up with TRBD1. Trimming at V came to 5 bases and at J to 5 bases, leaving 6 bases not matched to a gene. The CDR3 is made up of 15 amino acids. CDR1 is SEHNR, CDR2 FQNEAQ, per germline (reference sequence). The CDR3 here is CASSPGQGEDQPQHF. The CDR3 DNA is TGTGCCAGCAGCCCTGGACAGGGGGAGGATCAGCCCCAGCATTTT.

The V call is TRBV15, the J call TRBJ1-5; D is unclear. Trimming took off 9 bases at V and 0 bases at J, with 12 bases between the two ends. This CDR3 spans 14 amino acids. Germline CDR1 is LNHNV and CDR2 is YYDKDF (reference sequence). CDR3 residues: CATTTVFSNQPQHF. CDR3 DNA: TGTGCCACGACCACAGTGTTTAGCAATCAGCCCCAGCATTTT. The full variable domain, in which reference TRBV15 and TRBJ1-5 provide the parts outside the CDR3, is DAMVIQNPRYQVTQFGKPVTLSCSQTLNHNVMYWYQQKSSQAPKLLFHYYDKDFNNEADTPDNFQSRRPNTSFCFLDIRSPGLGDTAMYLCATTTVFSNQPQHFGDGTRLSIL.

V usage is TRBV7-9 and J usage is TRBJ2-1; D is undetermined. The CDR3 totals 14 residues. With 1 base removed from V and 4 bases from J, the gap between germline ends came to 8 bases. Germline CDR1 SEHNR, CDR2 FQNEAQ (reference sequence). The chain's CDR3 is CASSLVLGYNEQFF. The CDR3 bases are TGTGCCAGCAGCTTAGTCCTCGGTTACAATGAGCAGTTCTTC. Together with reference TRBV7-9 and TRBJ2-1, the CDR3 gives the full variable domain: DTGVSQNPRHKITKRGQNVTFRCDPISEHNRLYWYRQTLGQGPEFLTYFQNEAQLEKSRLLSDRFSAERPKGSFSTLEIQRTEQGDSAMYLCASSLVLGYNEQFFGPGTRLTVL.

The J gene is TRBJ2-7, the V gene TRBV9, with a possible D match to TRBD1 (6 bases). Germline-derived CDR1 and CDR2 are SGDLS and YYNGEE. The CDR3 has 15 residues. V shed 5 bases and J shed 3 bases, with 18 bases lying between them. The CDR3 reads CASSLEGETVYEQYF. The DNA for the CDR3 is TGTGCCAGCAGTCTCGAGGGGGAGACGGTCTACGAGCAGTACTTC.

The chain is built from TRBV5-1 and TRBJ1-1, with D possibly being TRBD1 (5 bases). V shed 2 bases and J shed 6 bases, with 8 bases lying between them. The CDR3 contains 12 residues. CDR1 is SGHRS, CDR2 YFSETQ, per germline. The CDR3 reads CASSFGDAEAFF. CDR3 DNA: TGCGCCAGCAGCTTTGGGGACGCTGAAGCTTTCTTT.

This clone appeared a single time. The V and J genes are TRBV9 and TRBJ2-7; 8 positions agree with TRBD2. There are 15 residues in the CDR3. V shed 3 bases, J shed 3 bases, and the junction held 8 bases outside the gene matches. The germline V gene encodes CDR1 SGDLS and CDR2 YYNGEE. The CDR3 loop reads CASSDTSGPVYEQYF. CDR3 sequence (DNA): TGTGCCAGCAGCGATACTAGCGGACCGGTCTACGAGCAGTACTTC. The entire variable domain, with the rest obtained from reference TRBV9 and TRBJ2-7, is as follows: DSGVTQTPKHLITATGQRVTLRCSPRSGDLSVYWYQQSLDQGLQFLIQYYNGEERAKGNILERFSAQQFPDLHSELNLSSLELGDSALYFCASSDTSGPVYEQYFGPGTRLTVT.

The chain couples TRBV7-8 to TRBJ1-3; D is uncertain. Trimming removed 5 bases from V and 8 bases from J, with 10 bases in between. The germline CDR1 and CDR2 sequences are SGHVS and FQNEAQ. CDR3 length: 12 amino acids. CDR3 protein: CASSPLEDTIYF. Written as DNA, the CDR3 is TGTGCCAGCAGCCCCCTTGAGGACACCATATATTTT.